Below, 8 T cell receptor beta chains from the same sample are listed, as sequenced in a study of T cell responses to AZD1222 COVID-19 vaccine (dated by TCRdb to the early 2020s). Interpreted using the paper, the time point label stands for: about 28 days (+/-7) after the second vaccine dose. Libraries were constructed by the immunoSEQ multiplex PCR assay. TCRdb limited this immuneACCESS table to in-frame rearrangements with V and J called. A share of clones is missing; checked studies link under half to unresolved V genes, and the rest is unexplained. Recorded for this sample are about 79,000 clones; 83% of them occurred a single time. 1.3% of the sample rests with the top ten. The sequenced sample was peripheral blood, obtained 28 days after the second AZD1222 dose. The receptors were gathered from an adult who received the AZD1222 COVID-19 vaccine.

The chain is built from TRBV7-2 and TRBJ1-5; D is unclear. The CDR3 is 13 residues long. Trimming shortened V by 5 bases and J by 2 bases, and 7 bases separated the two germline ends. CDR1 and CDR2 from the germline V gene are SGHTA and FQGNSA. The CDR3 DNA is TGTGCCAGCAGCCCCCAGGGCAATCAGCCCCAGCATTTT. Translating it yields CASSPQGNQPQHF.

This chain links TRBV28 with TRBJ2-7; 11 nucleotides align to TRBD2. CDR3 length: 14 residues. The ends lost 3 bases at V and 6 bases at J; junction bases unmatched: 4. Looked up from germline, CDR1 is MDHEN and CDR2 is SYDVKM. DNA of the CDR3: TGTGCCAGCAGTTTTACTAGCGGGAGTTCCGAGCAGTACTTC. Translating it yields CASSFTSGSSEQYF.

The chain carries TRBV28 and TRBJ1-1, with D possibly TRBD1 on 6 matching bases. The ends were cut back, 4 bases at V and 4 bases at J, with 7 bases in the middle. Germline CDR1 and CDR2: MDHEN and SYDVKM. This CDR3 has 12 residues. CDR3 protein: CASSSQGTEAFF. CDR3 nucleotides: TGTGCCAGCAGTTCACAGGGCACTGAAGCTTTCTTT.

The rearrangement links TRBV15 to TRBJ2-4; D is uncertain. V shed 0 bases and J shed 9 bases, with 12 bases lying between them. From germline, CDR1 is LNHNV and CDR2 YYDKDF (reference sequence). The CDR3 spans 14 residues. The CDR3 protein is CATSRELQMGIQYF. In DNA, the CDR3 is TGTGCCACCAGCAGAGAACTTCAGATGGGCATTCAGTACTTC.

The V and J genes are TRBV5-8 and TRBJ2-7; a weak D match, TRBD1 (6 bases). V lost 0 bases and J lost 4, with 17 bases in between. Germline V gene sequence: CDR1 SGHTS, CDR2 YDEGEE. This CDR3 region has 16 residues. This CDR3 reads CASSLGTAASSYEQYF. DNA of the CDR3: TGTGCCAGCAGCTTGGGGACAGCCGCCTCCTCGTACGAGCAGTACTTC.

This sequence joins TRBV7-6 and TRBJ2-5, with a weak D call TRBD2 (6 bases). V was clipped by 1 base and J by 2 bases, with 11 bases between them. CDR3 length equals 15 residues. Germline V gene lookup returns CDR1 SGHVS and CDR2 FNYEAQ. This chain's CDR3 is CASSLGRGRQETQYF. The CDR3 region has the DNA TGTGCCAGCAGCTTAGGGAGGGGACGTCAAGAGACCCAGTACTTC.

CDR3 coding DNA: TGTGCCAGTAGAGCTTCAAATGGCTACACCTTC. Its translation is CASRASNGYTF. The rearrangement joins TRBV19 to TRBJ1-2; unclear D gene. The CDR3 spans 11 residues. Trimming took 6 bases from V and 6 from J, leaving 8 bases between them. CDR1 LNHDA and CDR2 SQIVND come from the germline V gene (reference sequence).

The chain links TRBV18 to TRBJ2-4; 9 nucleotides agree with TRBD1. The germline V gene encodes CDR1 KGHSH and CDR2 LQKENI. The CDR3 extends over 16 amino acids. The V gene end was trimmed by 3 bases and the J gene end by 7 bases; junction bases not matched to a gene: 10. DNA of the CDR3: TGTGCCAGCTCACCCAACCCCCCCGGGACAGGGAACATTCAGTACTTC. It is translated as CASSPNPPGTGNIQYF.